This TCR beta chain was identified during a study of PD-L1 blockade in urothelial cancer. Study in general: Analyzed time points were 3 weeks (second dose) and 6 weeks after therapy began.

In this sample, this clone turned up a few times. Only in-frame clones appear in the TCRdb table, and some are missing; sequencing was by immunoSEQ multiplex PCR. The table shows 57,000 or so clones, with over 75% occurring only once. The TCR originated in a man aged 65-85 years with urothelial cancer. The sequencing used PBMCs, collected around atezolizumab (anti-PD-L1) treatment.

The CDR3 DNA is TGTGCCAGCAGCTATGGACAGGGTATCGGCTATGGCTACACCTTC. It yields the protein CASSYGQGIGYGYTF. The chain uses TRBV5-5 and TRBJ1-2, with 8 bases aligning to TRBD1. The CDR3 runs to 15 residues. The V and J ends lost 3 bases and 4 bases, in that order; junction bases with no gene match: 8. Per germline, CDR1 SGHKS and CDR2 YYEKEE (reference sequence).